The clone carrying this TCR beta chain was seen at least ten times. Antigen unknown. This sample was included in a study of T cells in Graves' hyperthyroidism and ophthalmopathy. The study, taken as a whole, reports: Appearing also in blood were most of the thyroid clonotypes expanded above 0.001.

Per germline, CDR1 SNHLY and CDR2 FYNNEI. Trimming shortened V by 7 bases and J by 0 bases, and 13 bases separated the two germline ends. The CDR3 length is 16 residues. RNA transcripts served as the template for amplifying TCR beta CDR3 regions. The primer set for the first-round RT-PCR of the TCR CDR3 was HTBI. TCRdb re-called the multiplex PCR reads through MiXCR, storing one row per CDR3 protein. The sample holds some 740,000 distinct CDR3 sequences, less than 15% seen once. The source material was blood. The chain has TRBV2 and TRBJ2-6; D uncertain. The clonotype comes from a woman younger than 30 with Graves' hyperthyroidism. The CDR3 sequence is CASTSNRVSGANVLTF. The CDR3 DNA sequence: TGTGCCAGCACGTCGAACCGAGTCTCTGGGGCCAACGTCCTGACTTTC.